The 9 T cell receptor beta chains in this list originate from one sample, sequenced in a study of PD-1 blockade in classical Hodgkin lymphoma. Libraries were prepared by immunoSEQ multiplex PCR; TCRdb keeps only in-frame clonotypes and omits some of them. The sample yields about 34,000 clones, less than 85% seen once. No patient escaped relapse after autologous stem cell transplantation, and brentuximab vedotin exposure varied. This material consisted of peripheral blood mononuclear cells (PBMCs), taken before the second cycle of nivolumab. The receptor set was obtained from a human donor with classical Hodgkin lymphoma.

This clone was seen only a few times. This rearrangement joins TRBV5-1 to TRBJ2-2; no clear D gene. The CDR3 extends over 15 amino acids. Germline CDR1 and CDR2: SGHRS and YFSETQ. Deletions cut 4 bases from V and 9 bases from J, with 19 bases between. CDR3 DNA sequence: TGCGCCAGCAGCGTAAGGTTACCCGGAAGTTGGGAGCTGTTTTTT. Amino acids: CASSVRLPGSWELFF. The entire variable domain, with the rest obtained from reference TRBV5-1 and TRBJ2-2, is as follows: KAGVTQTPRYLIKTRGQQVTLSCSPISGHRSVSWYQQTPGQGLQFLFEYFSETQRNKGNFPGRFSGRQFSNSRSEMNVSTLELGDSALYLCASSVRLPGSWELFFGEGSRLTVL.

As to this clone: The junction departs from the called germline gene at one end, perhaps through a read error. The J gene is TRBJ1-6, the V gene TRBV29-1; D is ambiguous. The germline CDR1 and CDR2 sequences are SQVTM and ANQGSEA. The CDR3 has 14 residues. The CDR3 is CSVENDSDNSPLHF. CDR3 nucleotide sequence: TGCAGCGTTGAGAATGACTCCGATAATTCACCCCTCCACTTT.

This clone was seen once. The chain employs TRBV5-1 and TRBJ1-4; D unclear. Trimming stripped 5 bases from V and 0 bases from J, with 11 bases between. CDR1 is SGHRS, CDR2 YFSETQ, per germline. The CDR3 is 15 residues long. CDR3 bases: TGCGCCAGCAGTAGGGTGGGGACAACTAATGAAAAACTGTTTTTT. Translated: CASSRVGTTNEKLFF.

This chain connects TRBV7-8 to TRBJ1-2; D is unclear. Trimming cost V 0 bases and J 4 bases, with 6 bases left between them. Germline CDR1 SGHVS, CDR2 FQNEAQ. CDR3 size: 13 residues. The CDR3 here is CASSLAGVYGYTF. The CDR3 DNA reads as TGTGCCAGCAGCTTAGCGGGCGTCTATGGCTACACCTTC.

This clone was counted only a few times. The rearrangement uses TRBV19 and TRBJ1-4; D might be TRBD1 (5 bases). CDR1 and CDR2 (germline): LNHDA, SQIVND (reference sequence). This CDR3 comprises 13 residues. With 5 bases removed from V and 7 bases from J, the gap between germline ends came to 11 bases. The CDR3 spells CASSRERGEKLFF. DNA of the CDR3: TGTGCCAGTAGTCGCGAAAGGGGTGAAAAACTGTTTTTT. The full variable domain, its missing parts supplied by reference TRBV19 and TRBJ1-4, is DGGITQSPKYLFRKEGQNVTLSCEQNLNHDAMYWYRQDPGQGLRLIYYSQIVNDFQKGDIAEGYSVSREKKESFPLTVTSAQKNPTAFYLCASSRERGEKLFFGSGTQLSVL.

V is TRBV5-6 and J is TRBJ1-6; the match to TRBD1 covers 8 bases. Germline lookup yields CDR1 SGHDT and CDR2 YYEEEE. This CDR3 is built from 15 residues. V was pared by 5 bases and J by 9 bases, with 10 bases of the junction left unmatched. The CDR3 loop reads CASRAGGYWGSPLHF. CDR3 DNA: TGTGCCAGCAGGGCAGGGGGCTATTGGGGTTCACCCCTCCACTTT.

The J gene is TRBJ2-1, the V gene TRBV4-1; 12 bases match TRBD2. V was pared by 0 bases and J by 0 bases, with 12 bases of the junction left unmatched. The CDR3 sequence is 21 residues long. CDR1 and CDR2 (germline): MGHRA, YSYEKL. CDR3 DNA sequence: TGCGCCAGCAGCCAAGATGTTATAGGACTAGCGGGGTTAAGCTCCTACAATGAGCAGTTCTTC. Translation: CASSQDVIGLAGLSSYNEQFF.

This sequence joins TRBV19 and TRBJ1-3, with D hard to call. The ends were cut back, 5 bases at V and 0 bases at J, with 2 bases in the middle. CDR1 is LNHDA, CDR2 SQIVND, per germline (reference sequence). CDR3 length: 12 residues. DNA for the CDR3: TGTGCCAGTAGTTACTCTGGAAACACCATATATTTT. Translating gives CASSYSGNTIYF.

The CDR3 nucleotides are TGTGCCAGCAGTTACGCGGGTGGCGAGCAGTACTTC. Amino acid sequence: CASSYAGGEQYF. This chain links TRBV6-6 with TRBJ2-7; possibly TRBD2 for D (5 bases). CDR3 length: 12 amino acids. Germline V gives CDR1 MNHNY, CDR2 SVGAGI (reference sequence). The ends were cut back, 2 bases at V and 6 bases at J, with 8 bases in the middle.